One TCR beta chain is described in this entry. This specimen belongs to a study of blood T cell repertoires in COVID-19. The CDR3 runs to 15 residues. V lost 6 bases to trimming and J lost 0 bases, with 14 bases between them. Per germline, CDR1 MNHEY and CDR2 SVGAGI. Original processing methods: Using reference gene primer amplification, nucleated cell counts were estimated. Assay used: immunoSEQ multiplex PCR; TCRdb lists only in-frame clones, some missing. That table gives V, J and clone size, and the DNA gave D and trimming. The sample shows about 290,000 clones, approximately 89% of them seen only once.

The sequenced sample consisted of peripheral blood. This sequence originates from a woman younger than 45 with COVID-19, enrolled during active disease. This chain connects TRBV6-5 to TRBJ1-2; D perhaps matches TRBD1 (5 bases). CDR3 sequence reads: CASSPGRRANYGYTF. As DNA, the CDR3 is TGTGCCAGCAGCCCAGGGAGGCGAGCTAACTATGGCTACACCTTC.